This T cell receptor (beta chain) appears in the sequencing data of a study of T cell responses to AZD1222 COVID-19 vaccine. Germline lookup yields CDR1 LGHDT and CDR2 YNNKEL (reference sequence). The CDR3 is made up of 13 amino acids. The germline V and J ends were trimmed by 3 bases and 2 bases, with 2 bases remaining between them. Measured with immunoSEQ multiplex PCR; TCRdb has only the in-frame clones, and not every one. Seen here are under 140,000 clones, approximately 90% observed once, and the top ten hold roughly 7.6%. Sequencing used peripheral blood, obtained on day 0 of AZD1222 vaccination. The chain couples TRBV3-1 (or the pseudogene TRBV3-2) to TRBJ2-6; D gene ambiguous. The source of this sequence is an adult in good health. The CDR3 DNA follows: TGTGCCAGCAGCCATGCTGGGGCCAACGTCCTGACTTTC. It translates to CASSHAGANVLTF.